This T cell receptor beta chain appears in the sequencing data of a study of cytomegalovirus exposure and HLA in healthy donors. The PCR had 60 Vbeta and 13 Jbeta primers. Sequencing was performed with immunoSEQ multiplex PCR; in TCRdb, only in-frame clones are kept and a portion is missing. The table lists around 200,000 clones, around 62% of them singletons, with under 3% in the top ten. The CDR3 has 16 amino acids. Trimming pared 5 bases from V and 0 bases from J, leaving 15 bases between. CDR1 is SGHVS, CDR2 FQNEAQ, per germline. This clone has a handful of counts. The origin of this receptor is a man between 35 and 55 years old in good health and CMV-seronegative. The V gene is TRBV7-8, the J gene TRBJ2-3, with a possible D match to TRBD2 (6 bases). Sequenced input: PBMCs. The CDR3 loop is CASSQGIRGSTDTQYF. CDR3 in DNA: TGTGCCAGCAGCCAGGGTATTCGGGGGAGCACAGATACGCAGTATTTT.